These 22 T cell receptor beta chains were all obtained from the same sample, sequenced in a study of cytomegalovirus exposure and HLA in healthy donors. The PCR was carried out with 60 Vbeta primers and 13 Jbeta primers. Produced via immunoSEQ multiplex PCR; TCRdb's table is partial and in-frame only. The table has about 150,000 clones, about three quarters seen once. The sequenced material came from PBMCs. These receptors all stem from a male donor in good health and CMV-seronegative.

This clone was seen only a few times. The chain employs TRBV2 and TRBJ2-7; D possibly corresponds to TRBD1 (5 bases). The CDR3 has 14 residues. With 4 bases removed from V and 3 bases from J, the gap between germline ends came to 13 bases. From germline, CDR1 is SNHLY and CDR2 FYNNEI. The CDR3 region has the DNA TGTGCCAGCAGTGTGGGGCTCTGGAACTACGAGCAGTACTTC. The encoded protein is CASSVGLWNYEQYF.

The CDR3 DNA reads TGTGCCAGCAGCTTAGATGGTAGCTCGTATTCCTACAATGAGCAGTTCTTC. This encodes CASSLDGSSYSYNEQFF. The gene calls are TRBV11-3 and TRBJ2-1; the D is unclear. V was pared by 0 bases and J by 1 base, with 13 bases between. CDR3 size: 17 residues. Germline values: CDR1 SGHNT, CDR2 YENEEA.

This chain joins TRBV27 and TRBJ1-6; TRBD1 agrees at 8 bases. This CDR3 region has 16 residues. Trimming removed 3 bases from V and 9 bases from J; junction bases left unmatched: 10. CDR1 and CDR2 (germline): MNHEY, SMNVEV (reference sequence). The CDR3 nucleotides read TGTGCCAGCAGTTTGACACAGGGGGACGGGGGTTCACCCCTCCACTTT. It translates to CASSLTQGDGGSPLHF.

The rearrangement links TRBV5-1 to TRBJ1-3; D possibly corresponds to TRBD1 (6 bases). CDR3 size: 15 residues. Trimming left V 3 bases short and J 2 bases short, with 12 bases between. The germline V gene encodes CDR1 SGHRS and CDR2 YFSETQ. CDR3 DNA sequence: TGCGCCAGCAGCTCCTCGGGGGGCACTGGAAACACCATATATTTT. Protein sequence: CASSSSGGTGNTIYF.

This clone was found a few times. The chain carries TRBV28 and TRBJ1-2, with 8 bases aligning to TRBD1. Germline V lookup: CDR1 MDHEN, CDR2 SYDVKM. This CDR3 comprises 14 residues. With V trimmed by 3 bases and J by 8 bases, 8 bases remained unmatched. The CDR3 sequence: CASSLPGQGWGYTF. The CDR3 DNA sequence: TGTGCCAGCAGTTTGCCAGGACAGGGCTGGGGCTACACCTTC.

This chain links TRBV7-8 with TRBJ1-2; weak D call: TRBD1 (6 bases). Deletions cut 4 bases from V and 4 bases from J, with 16 bases between. The CDR3 loop spans 15 amino acids. Germline V gene data show CDR1 as SGHVS and CDR2 as FQNEAQ. The CDR3 DNA sequence: TGTGCCAGCAGCTCCCCCCTGGGCAGGGGCTATGGCTACACCTTC. Its protein product is CASSSPLGRGYGYTF. Full variable domain (missing parts from reference TRBV7-8 and TRBJ1-2): GAGVSQSPRYKVAKRGQDVALRCDPISGHVSLFWYQQALGQGPEFLTYFQNEAQLDKSGLPSDRFFAERPEGSVSTLKIQRTQQEDSAVYLCASSSPLGRGYGYTFGSGTRLTVV.

The gene calls are TRBV6-6 and TRBJ1-3; 7 bases line up with TRBD1. V dropped 4 bases and J dropped 4; count of bases not matched to a gene: 10. Germline lookup yields CDR1 MNHNY and CDR2 SVGAGI (reference sequence). The CDR3 consists of 16 residues. CDR3 bases: TGTGCCAGCAGTTTCGGACAGGAACCGGGGGGAAACACCATATATTTT. This sequence encodes CASSFGQEPGGNTIYF.

The CDR3 loop is CASRRGQVTGELFF. CDR3 DNA: TGTGCCAGCAGAAGGGGACAGGTCACCGGGGAGCTGTTTTTT. This sequence joins TRBV27 and TRBJ2-2; TRBD1 matches at 8 bases. Germline CDR1 and CDR2: MNHEY and SMNVEV (reference sequence). This CDR3 comprises 14 residues. V lost 6 bases, J lost 4 bases, and 4 bases stayed unmatched.

The chain employs TRBV5-1 and TRBJ1-2; D possibly corresponds to TRBD1 (5 bases). V lost 5 bases to trimming and J lost 7 bases, with 24 bases between them. CDR3 size: 16 residues. Per the germline V gene, CDR1 is SGHRS and CDR2 is YFSETQ. The CDR3 DNA sequence: TGCGCCAGCAGTTTTGGCCGGGACTCTTTATCGACTGGCTACACCTTC. Residues: CASSFGRDSLSTGYTF.

The chain carries TRBV6-4 and TRBJ2-2; weak D call: TRBD2 (6 bases). With 2 bases removed from V and 13 bases from J, the gap between germline ends came to 14 bases. Germline CDR1 MRHNA, CDR2 SNTAGT. This CDR3 has 13 residues. DNA of the CDR3: TGTGCCAGCAGTGACGTTAGCGGCCGTCCGCTGTTTTTT. It encodes CASSDVSGRPLFF.

V usage is TRBV12-5 and J usage is TRBJ2-2; tentatively, D is TRBD1 (5 bases). V was clipped by 1 base and J by 4 bases, with 16 bases between them. The germline CDR1 and CDR2 sequences are LGHNT and FRNRAP. This CDR3 has 17 residues. The CDR3, as DNA: TGTGCTAGTGGTTTGGGGTCGCAAGGGGCCGTCACCGGGGAGCTGTTTTTT. As protein: CASGLGSQGAVTGELFF.

The rearrangement links TRBV7-3 to TRBJ2-7; 8 bases are a match to TRBD1. V lost 4 bases and J lost 9; bases outside the gene matches: 14. This CDR3 is 15 amino acids long. In germline, CDR1 is SGHTA, CDR2 FQGTGA. This CDR3 reads CASSYSSGTGSSQYF. CDR3 nucleotide sequence: TGTGCCAGCAGCTACTCCTCGGGGACAGGCTCGTCGCAGTACTTC.

Remarks on this clone: Other nucleotide sequences from this sample produce the same CDR3. This chain connects TRBV5-1 to TRBJ2-1; 9 bases are a match to TRBD2. This CDR3 region has 15 residues. The ends lost 0 bases at V and 10 bases at J; junction bases unmatched: 8. CDR1 is SGHRS and CDR2 is YFSETQ in the germline V gene. This CDR3 reads CASSLVGLAGNEQFF. The CDR3 DNA follows: TGCGCCAGCAGCTTGGTTGGTCTAGCGGGGAACGAGCAGTTCTTC. Complete variable domain (other parts from reference TRBV5-1 and TRBJ2-1): KAGVTQTPRYLIKTRGQQVTLSCSPISGHRSVSWYQQTPGQGLQFLFEYFSETQRNKGNFPGRFSGRQFSNSRSEMNVSTLELGDSALYLCASSLVGLAGNEQFFGPGTRLTVL.

This sequence joins TRBV7-9 and TRBJ1-6, with TRBD1 as a possible D gene (5 bases). V lost 5 bases and J 7 bases, leaving 15 bases between the germline ends. The germline CDR1 and CDR2 sequences are SEHNR and FQNEAQ (reference sequence). The CDR3 spans 15 residues. CDR3 nucleotide sequence: TGTGCCAGCAGCCCGGGGGGGGGAAAGAATTCACCCCTCCACTTT. Translation: CASSPGGGKNSPLHF.

V usage is TRBV29-1 and J usage is TRBJ2-7; D possibly corresponds to TRBD1 (5 bases). V lost 4 bases to trimming and J lost 7 bases, with 20 bases between them. This CDR3 comprises 14 residues. CDR1 and CDR2 (germline): SQVTM, ANQGSEA. CDR3 DNA: TGCAGCGTTGTTTCTCCCCAGGGTTTGAGGGAGCAGTACTTC. Protein product: CSVVSPQGLREQYF.

The chain combines TRBV14 with TRBJ2-1, with TRBD1 matching 10 bases. V lost 3 bases and J lost 3; bases outside the gene matches: 8. The CDR3 sequence is 17 residues long. CDR1 is SGHDN, CDR2 FVKESK, per germline. The CDR3 loop reads CASSQQPGQGNYNEQFF. Here the CDR3 DNA reads TGTGCCAGCAGCCAGCAACCGGGACAGGGGAACTACAATGAGCAGTTCTTC.

The V call is TRBV19, the J call TRBJ2-3, with D maybe TRBD1 (6 bases). Germline CDR1 and CDR2: LNHDA and SQIVND (reference sequence). The V end was cut by 10 bases, the J end by 2 bases, with 16 bases between. This CDR3 has 14 residues. The CDR3 spells CATSKGDDTDTQYF. The CDR3, as DNA: TGTGCCACCAGCAAGGGGGATGACACAGATACGCAGTATTTT.

This clone was seen only once. The chain has TRBV7-8 and TRBJ2-7, with 11 bases aligning to TRBD2. Germline values: CDR1 SGHVS, CDR2 FQNEAQ. J gave up 4 bases and V 5 bases, and 4 bases lay outside the gene matches. The CDR3 spans 14 residues. For the CDR3, the DNA is TGTGCCAGCAGCCGAACTAGCGGGAGTTACGAGCAGTACTTC. Protein: CASSRTSGSYEQYF.

The rearrangement joins TRBV7-9 to TRBJ2-7; 11 nucleotides align to TRBD2. CDR1 SEHNR and CDR2 FQNEAQ come from the germline V gene (reference sequence). Trimming took 3 bases from V and 2 from J; bases not matched to a gene: 0. The CDR3 totals 14 residues. CDR3 DNA: TGTGCCAGCAGCTTGACTAGCGGGACCTACGAGCAGTACTTC. This gives the protein CASSLTSGTYEQYF.

The chain uses TRBV7-9 and TRBJ1-1, with TRBD1 matching over 7 bases. Trimming cost V 5 bases and J 2 bases; bases outside gene matches: 5. In germline, CDR1 is SEHNR, CDR2 FQNEAQ (reference sequence). The CDR3 has 14 residues. The DNA of the CDR3 is TGTGCCAGCAGCCCGGGACAGATAAACACTGAAGCTTTCTTT. As protein: CASSPGQINTEAFF. Looking up the rest from reference TRBV7-9 and TRBJ1-1 gives the full variable domain: DTGVSQNPRHKITKRGQNVTFRCDPISEHNRLYWYRQTLGQGPEFLTYFQNEAQLEKSRLLSDRFSAERPKGSFSTLEIQRTEQGDSAMYLCASSPGQINTEAFFGQGTRLTVV.

The chain has TRBV11-3 and TRBJ2-5; 7 bases agree with TRBD1. Unmatched junction bases numbered 8, after V lost 8 bases and J lost 2 bases. The CDR3 length is 14 residues. Germline CDR1 SGHNT, CDR2 YENEEA. The CDR3 protein is CASALSRGQETQYF. CDR3 coding DNA: TGTGCCAGCGCCTTGTCCAGGGGGCAAGAGACCCAGTACTTC.

The V call is TRBV7-7, the J call TRBJ2-5; perhaps TRBD2 as D (7 bases). Germline CDR1 reads SSHAT; CDR2 reads FNYEAQ (reference sequence). V lost 5 bases and J 5 bases, leaving 18 bases between the germline ends. The CDR3 has 15 amino acids. CDR3 sequence reads: CASSTGRGAGETQYF. The CDR3 region has the DNA TGTGCCAGCAGCACTGGCCGGGGGGCCGGGGAGACCCAGTACTTC.